The source of this T cell receptor (beta chain) is a study of T cells after yellow fever vaccination. Study as a whole: Fractions low in cell number were prepared with SMART-Seq v4 Ultra Low Input.

Comment on this clonotype: Its antigen is not identified.

Synthesis of TCR cDNA relied on 5'RACE template switching, which attached a universal primer site and UMIs. TCRdb fed the 5' RACE reads into MiXCR, producing one record per CDR3 protein. The table lists tens of thousands of distinct CDR3 sequences, approximately 7% of them singletons. Notes on the study in general: By day 5 rather than day 15, the secondary response had peaked, though it was weaker. Researchers cautioned that FACS-sorted repertoires could harbor abundant clonotypes contaminating from the bulk population.

This clonotype was sampled from a man aged 18 to 30 who received the YFV17D yellow fever vaccine. Sequencing used CD8+ T cells sorted from PBMCs, obtained less than 6 days after the first yellow fever vaccination.

The CDR3 loop is CASSPQGAGEQFF. The CDR3, as DNA: TGTGCCAGCAGCCCTCAGGGGGCGGGTGAGCAGTTCTTC. The V gene is TRBV11-2, the J gene TRBJ2-1; 8 bases agree with TRBD1. CDR1 and CDR2 (germline): SGHAT, FQNNGV. V lost 5 bases and J lost 9; bases outside the gene matches: 6. The CDR3 loop spans 13 amino acids.